What follows are 6 T cell receptor beta chains derived from one specimen sequenced in a study of identical twins (dated by TCRdb to about 2016). The library was obtained by 5' RACE. The sample was run on an Illumina HiSeq 2000. TCRdb ran its own pipeline on the public reads, namely fastp trimming at Q25 and MiXCR clone calling, and kept in-frame beta chains. Rows with a matching CDR3 protein are joined into one entry that keeps the most common DNA and genes. The sample has 1.5 million to 2 million distinct CDR3 sequences on record, less than 35% of them singletons. Over 0.25% of the sample goes to the ten largest clones. Sequencing input: cord blood. The receptor set was obtained from a newborn girl in good health.

The chain couples TRBV20-1 to TRBJ1-1, with D tentatively TRBD1 (5 bases). This CDR3 contains 13 residues. From germline, CDR1 is DFQATT and CDR2 SNEGSKA (reference sequence). V shed 3 bases and J shed 8 bases, with 16 bases lying between them. CDR3 nucleotides: TGCAGTGCTAGTTTTCCAGGGCTTCCCGAAGCTTTCTTT. It encodes CSASFPGLPEAFF.

In this sample, this clonotype turned up a few times. The V call is TRBV6-1, the J call TRBJ2-7; D remains unclear. The length of the CDR3 is 15 residues. Germline V gene data show CDR1 as MNHNS and CDR2 as SASEGT. V lost 2 bases, J lost 3 bases, and 14 bases lay in between. The CDR3 sequence: CASSEKGRGDYEQYF. Here the CDR3 DNA reads TGTGCCAGCAGTGAAAAGGGTCGCGGAGACTACGAGCAGTACTTC.

CDR3 region: CASSDETVWGKLFF. For the CDR3, the DNA is TGTGCCAGCAGTGACGAGACAGTTTGGGGAAAACTGTTTTTT. The chain recombines TRBV25-1 with TRBJ1-4, with a tentative D call TRBD1 (5 bases). Germline V gives CDR1 MGHDK, CDR2 SYGVNS. The CDR3 has 14 residues. Trimming removed 3 bases at V and 10 bases at J, with 15 bases between.

This clonotype was counted a few times. This chain connects TRBV6-1 to TRBJ1-1; 10 bases are a match to TRBD1. The CDR3 totals 14 residues. J was trimmed by 6 bases and V by 4 bases; bases with no gene match: 5. Per the germline V gene, CDR1 is MNHNS and CDR2 is SASEGT. CDR3 protein: CASSVLGQGAEAFF. CDR3 nucleotides: TGTGCCAGCAGTGTCTTAGGACAGGGGGCTGAAGCTTTCTTT.

The V call is TRBV7-2, the J call TRBJ2-7; D is undetermined. Germline V gene sequence: CDR1 SGHTA, CDR2 FQGNSA. The CDR3 sequence is 12 residues long. The V gene lost 2 bases and the J gene lost 6 bases, with 8 bases spanning the gap. The CDR3 DNA reads TGTGCCAGCAGCTTATGGACCACCGAGCAGTACTTC. Its translation is CASSLWTTEQYF.

The chain links TRBV27 to TRBJ2-3; unclear D gene. The germline CDR1 and CDR2 sequences are MNHEY and SMNVEV (reference sequence). CDR3 length: 10 amino acids. Trimming took off 9 bases at V and 6 bases at J, with 7 bases between the two ends. CDR3 sequence: CASPVDTQYF. In DNA form, the CDR3 reads TGTGCCAGTCCTGTGGATACGCAGTATTTT.